There are a few counts of the clone carrying this T cell receptor (beta chain). Its antigen is not identified. This sample was taken from a study of T cell repertoires in cytomegalovirus infection. Study details: TCR beta signatures that were public indicated CMV infection and matching HLA type. Study observations and caveats: HLA-C-restricted CMV-specific TCR beta clonotypes were dominant in the ex vivo response. Summed frequency of shared TCR beta families picked out CMV carriers who also had the relevant HLA.

TCRdb fed the reads into MiXCR, producing one record per CDR3 protein. The sample records around 530,000 distinct CDR3 sequences, about a quarter being singletons. The V and J ends lost 7 bases and 4 bases, in that order; junction bases with no gene match: 14. The CDR3 is made up of 17 amino acids. The V gene's germline CDR1 is MDHEN and CDR2 SYDVKM. The receptor was isolated from a human donor in good health (CMV status not recorded). Some clones in this sample may be carry-over from other donors' samples. Material: PBMCs. The V gene is TRBV28, the J gene TRBJ2-5; 11 bases line up with TRBD1. The CDR3: CASTPGQGAFIRETQYF. In DNA form, the CDR3 reads TGTGCCAGCACTCCTGGACAGGGGGCGTTTATTCGAGAGACCCAGTACTTC.